These T cell receptor beta chains were read from a single sample in a study of T-cell memory formation after mild COVID-19. TCRdb called the 5' RACE reads again in MiXCR, with one record for every CDR3 protein. The sample lists about 560,000 distinct CDR3 sequences; roughly a sixth were seen once. The sample taken for sequencing was PBMCs or a T cell subset sorted from them (not recorded which). All receptors derive from an adult woman who had mild COVID-19 (a few samples of this study predate the infection). Cell type and time point are not known. Both conserved end residues are part of each CDR3. A D gene is named only where the DNA matches it firmly. Where a row states a size, it is once, few, many or the class of an expanded clone; other rows omit it.

V gene: TRBV7-2; J gene: TRBJ2-7; clone size: -; D gene: TRBD2; CDR3 protein: CASSSQDSGYETYEQYF; CDR3 DNA: TGTGCCAGCAGCTCTCAAGATAGCGGGTACGAAACCTACGAGCAGTACTTC
V gene: TRBV20-1; J gene: TRBJ2-7; clone size: -; D gene: -; CDR3 protein: CSARRRGGSYEQYF; CDR3 DNA: TGCAGTGCTAGACGTAGGGGGGGAAGCTACGAGCAGTACTTC
V gene: TRBV2; J gene: TRBJ2-4; clone size: once; D gene: -; CDR3 protein: CAGWADTQGIQYF; CDR3 DNA: TGTGCCGGTTGGGCAGACACCCAGGGGATTCAGTACTTC
V gene: TRBV5-1; J gene: TRBJ1-2; clone size: -; D gene: TRBD1; CDR3 protein: CASSPPGDRGNGYTF; CDR3 DNA: TGCGCCAGCAGCCCTCCTGGGGACAGGGGGAATGGCTACACCTTC
V gene: TRBV7-8; J gene: TRBJ2-2; clone size: -; D gene: -; CDR3 protein: CASSFLRAWNTGELFF; CDR3 DNA: TGTGCCAGCAGCTTTCTGCGGGCTTGGAACACCGGGGAGCTGTTTTTT
V gene: TRBV3-1; J gene: TRBJ1-5; clone size: -; D gene: -; CDR3 protein: CASSETGYSNQPQHF; CDR3 DNA: TGTGCCAGCAGCGAAACGGGTTATAGCAATCAGCCCCAGCATTTT
V gene: TRBV7-9; J gene: TRBJ1-1; clone size: -; D gene: -; CDR3 protein: CASSSGTLMVAEAFF; CDR3 DNA: TGTGCCAGCAGCTCAGGGACACTCATGGTGGCTGAAGCTTTCTTT
V gene: TRBV20-1; J gene: TRBJ2-7; clone size: few; D gene: TRBD2; CDR3 protein: CSAASLAGVLHEQYF; CDR3 DNA: TGCAGTGCTGCCTCACTAGCGGGAGTACTCCACGAGCAGTACTTC
V gene: TRBV30; J gene: TRBJ2-4; clone size: -; D gene: TRBD1; CDR3 protein: CAWSGGGPAKNIQYF; CDR3 DNA: TGTGCCTGGAGTGGAGGGGGCCCAGCCAAAAACATTCAGTACTTC
V gene: TRBV7-3; J gene: TRBJ2-5; clone size: few; D gene: TRBD1; CDR3 protein: CASSIQGGRGETQYF; CDR3 DNA: TGTGCCAGCAGCATACAGGGGGGTCGCGGAGAGACCCAGTACTTC
V gene: TRBV23-1; J gene: TRBJ2-5; clone size: -; D gene: -; CDR3 protein: CASSQPLPIRVPRETQYF; CDR3 DNA: TGCGCCAGCAGTCAACCCCTACCCATTAGGGTACCACGGGAGACCCAGTACTTC
V gene: TRBV6-2/TRBV6-3; J gene: TRBJ2-3; clone size: -; D gene: -; CDR3 protein: CASSEPVMGTQYF; CDR3 DNA: TGTGCCAGCAGCGAACCGGTTATGGGTACGCAGTATTTT
V gene: TRBV5-1; J gene: TRBJ2-5; clone size: few; D gene: -; CDR3 protein: CASSLGPTETQYF; CDR3 DNA: TGCGCCAGCAGCTTGGGGCCGACGGAGACCCAGTACTTC
V gene: TRBV7-9; J gene: TRBJ1-4; clone size: -; D gene: TRBD1; CDR3 protein: CASSMDRSEKLFF; CDR3 DNA: TGTGCCAGCAGCATGGACAGGAGTGAAAAACTGTTTTTT
V gene: TRBV5-1; J gene: TRBJ1-1; clone size: few; D gene: TRBD1; CDR3 protein: CASSRDREMKNTEAFF; CDR3 DNA: TGCGCCAGCAGCCGGGACAGGGAAATGAAAAACACTGAAGCTTTCTTT
V gene: TRBV7-9; J gene: TRBJ2-3; clone size: -; D gene: -; CDR3 protein: CATYLLRNTDTQYF; CDR3 DNA: TGTGCCACCTACCTGTTGCGGAACACAGATACGCAGTATTTT
V gene: TRBV15; J gene: TRBJ2-1; clone size: few; D gene: TRBD2; CDR3 protein: CATSSPRTGTSGRAYNEQFF; CDR3 DNA: TGTGCCACCAGCAGCCCGCGAACGGGGACTAGCGGGAGGGCTTACAATGAGCAGTTCTTC
V gene: TRBV7-8; J gene: TRBJ2-3; clone size: -; D gene: -; CDR3 protein: CASSLGRSSDTQYF; CDR3 DNA: TGTGCCAGCAGCTTAGGGAGGAGTTCGGATACGCAGTATTTT
V gene: TRBV7-2; J gene: TRBJ1-6; clone size: -; D gene: TRBD1; CDR3 protein: CASSLGRGTGSNSPLHF; CDR3 DNA: TGTGCCAGCAGCTTGGGGAGAGGGACAGGTTCTAATTCACCCCTCCACTTT
V gene: TRBV29-1; J gene: TRBJ1-1; clone size: few; D gene: -; CDR3 protein: CSVEDRGGSTEAFF; CDR3 DNA: TGCAGCGTTGAAGATCGGGGGGGAAGTACTGAAGCTTTCTTT
V gene: TRBV15; J gene: TRBJ2-1; clone size: many; D gene: TRBD1; CDR3 protein: CATSRYPGTGGYNEQFF; CDR3 DNA: TGTGCCACCAGTCGTTACCCTGGGACAGGGGGTTACAATGAGCAGTTCTTC
V gene: TRBV15; J gene: TRBJ1-4; clone size: few; D gene: TRBD1; CDR3 protein: CATSRGGQGRGEKLFF; CDR3 DNA: TGTGCCACCAGCAGAGGAGGACAGGGAAGAGGTGAAAAACTGTTTTTT
V gene: TRBV7-2; J gene: TRBJ2-5; clone size: -; D gene: -; CDR3 protein: CASSRGSTPGTQYF; CDR3 DNA: TGTGCCAGCAGCCGAGGCTCCACTCCGGGGACCCAGTACTTC
V gene: TRBV6-5; J gene: TRBJ1-5; clone size: -; D gene: -; CDR3 protein: CASSYEPQHF; CDR3 DNA: TGTGCCAGCAGTTACGAGCCCCAGCATTTT
V gene: TRBV20-1; J gene: TRBJ1-1; clone size: -; D gene: -; CDR3 protein: CSARKWGTEAFF; CDR3 DNA: TGCAGTGCTAGAAAGTGGGGGACTGAAGCTTTCTTT
V gene: TRBV20-1; J gene: TRBJ1-5; clone size: few; D gene: TRBD1; CDR3 protein: CSARAVGQGRVPQHF; CDR3 DNA: TGCAGTGCTAGAGCAGTGGGACAGGGTAGGGTGCCCCAGCATTTT
V gene: TRBV19; J gene: TRBJ2-1; clone size: -; D gene: -; CDR3 protein: CASSPDRDFNNEQFF; CDR3 DNA: TGTGCCAGTAGCCCGGACAGAGACTTTAACAATGAGCAGTTCTTC
V gene: TRBV21-1; J gene: TRBJ1-2; clone size: few; D gene: -; CDR3 protein: CASSNWPTRSPNYGYTF; CDR3 DNA: TGTGCCAGCAGCAATTGGCCAACTCGATCCCCTAACTATGGCTACACCTTC
V gene: TRBV3-1; J gene: TRBJ2-2; clone size: -; D gene: TRBD1; CDR3 protein: CASSQGPGGWTGELFF; CDR3 DNA: TGTGCCAGCAGCCAAGGACCAGGGGGCTGGACCGGGGAGCTGTTTTTT
V gene: TRBV9; J gene: TRBJ1-1; clone size: -; D gene: TRBD1; CDR3 protein: CASSPTGQGLTEAFF; CDR3 DNA: TGTGCCAGCAGCCCAACCGGACAGGGGCTCACTGAAGCTTTCTTT
V gene: TRBV4-1; J gene: TRBJ1-2; clone size: few; D gene: -; CDR3 protein: CASSFRPAEANYGYTF; CDR3 DNA: TGCGCCAGCAGCTTTCGGCCGGCTGAAGCTAACTATGGCTACACCTTC
V gene: TRBV7-2; J gene: TRBJ1-1; clone size: few; D gene: -; CDR3 protein: CASSRRNTPLFF; CDR3 DNA: TGTGCCAGCAGCCGAAGGAACACCCCGTTGTTCTTT
V gene: TRBV5-1; J gene: TRBJ1-2; clone size: -; D gene: -; CDR3 protein: CASSLAGTGAEGYTF; CDR3 DNA: TGCGCCAGCAGCTTGGCCGGGACGGGGGCGGAGGGCTACACCTTC
V gene: TRBV12-3/TRBV12-4; J gene: TRBJ2-4; clone size: -; D gene: -; CDR3 protein: CASMFLEGLAKNIQYF; CDR3 DNA: TGTGCCAGCATGTTCTTGGAGGGGCTAGCCAAAAACATTCAGTACTTC
V gene: TRBV7-9; J gene: TRBJ1-2; clone size: few; D gene: -; CDR3 protein: CASTRLGANYGYTF; CDR3 DNA: TGTGCCAGCACCAGGTTAGGGGCTAACTATGGCTACACCTTC
V gene: TRBV7-2; J gene: TRBJ2-1; clone size: few; D gene: -; CDR3 protein: CASSLAFSLYNEQFF; CDR3 DNA: TGTGCCAGCAGCTTAGCGTTTAGCCTCTACAATGAGCAGTTCTTC
V gene: TRBV6-2/TRBV6-3; J gene: TRBJ1-1; clone size: few; D gene: TRBD1; CDR3 protein: CASSSPVDRGTEAFF; CDR3 DNA: TGTGCCAGCAGTTCTCCCGTTGACAGGGGGACTGAAGCTTTCTTT
V gene: TRBV6-6; J gene: TRBJ1-2; clone size: -; D gene: -; CDR3 protein: CASSYSGTPSYGYTF; CDR3 DNA: TGTGCCAGCAGTTACTCTGGGACACCGTCCTATGGCTACACCTTC
V gene: TRBV5-1; J gene: TRBJ2-1; clone size: -; D gene: TRBD2; CDR3 protein: CASSLEASGTSWDEQFF; CDR3 DNA: TGCGCCAGCAGCTTGGAGGCTAGCGGGACAAGTTGGGATGAGCAGTTCTTC
V gene: TRBV19; J gene: TRBJ2-7; clone size: few; D gene: -; CDR3 protein: CASTLGPSYEQYF; CDR3 DNA: TGTGCCAGTACCCTCGGACCGTCCTACGAGCAGTACTTC
V gene: TRBV2; J gene: TRBJ2-1; clone size: few; D gene: -; CDR3 protein: CASRLGRDNEQFF; CDR3 DNA: TGTGCCAGCAGACTGGGACGGGACAATGAGCAGTTCTTC
V gene: TRBV6-5; J gene: TRBJ2-1; clone size: few; D gene: -; CDR3 protein: CASSLRGGQQFF; CDR3 DNA: TGTGCCAGCAGTTTGCGGGGCGGGCAGCAGTTCTTC
V gene: TRBV3-1; J gene: TRBJ2-7; clone size: few; D gene: -; CDR3 protein: CASSQVTASYEQYF; CDR3 DNA: TGTGCCAGCAGCCAAGTAACGGCTTCCTACGAGCAGTACTTC
V gene: TRBV27; J gene: TRBJ2-3; clone size: -; D gene: -; CDR3 protein: CASRSRGGRDTQYF; CDR3 DNA: TGTGCCAGCAGGTCCAGGGGGGGCCGGGATACGCAGTATTTT
V gene: TRBV27; J gene: TRBJ2-1; clone size: -; D gene: -; CDR3 protein: CASSLSILRSYNEQFF; CDR3 DNA: TGTGCCAGCAGTTTATCTATACTCAGAAGTTACAATGAGCAGTTCTTC
V gene: TRBV9; J gene: TRBJ2-2; clone size: few; D gene: -; CDR3 protein: CASDGKTRRTGELFF; CDR3 DNA: TGTGCCAGCGATGGGAAGACTAGGCGGACCGGGGAGCTGTTTTTT
V gene: TRBV4-2; J gene: TRBJ2-4; clone size: -; D gene: -; CDR3 protein: CASSQDWQGPENIQYF; CDR3 DNA: TGTGCCAGCAGCCAAGATTGGCAAGGGCCTGAGAACATTCAGTACTTC
V gene: TRBV6-2/TRBV6-3; J gene: TRBJ1-1; clone size: few; D gene: -; CDR3 protein: CASSSGTHAAERAFF; CDR3 DNA: TGTGCCAGCAGTTCCGGGACTCACGCCGCTGAGAGGGCTTTCTTT